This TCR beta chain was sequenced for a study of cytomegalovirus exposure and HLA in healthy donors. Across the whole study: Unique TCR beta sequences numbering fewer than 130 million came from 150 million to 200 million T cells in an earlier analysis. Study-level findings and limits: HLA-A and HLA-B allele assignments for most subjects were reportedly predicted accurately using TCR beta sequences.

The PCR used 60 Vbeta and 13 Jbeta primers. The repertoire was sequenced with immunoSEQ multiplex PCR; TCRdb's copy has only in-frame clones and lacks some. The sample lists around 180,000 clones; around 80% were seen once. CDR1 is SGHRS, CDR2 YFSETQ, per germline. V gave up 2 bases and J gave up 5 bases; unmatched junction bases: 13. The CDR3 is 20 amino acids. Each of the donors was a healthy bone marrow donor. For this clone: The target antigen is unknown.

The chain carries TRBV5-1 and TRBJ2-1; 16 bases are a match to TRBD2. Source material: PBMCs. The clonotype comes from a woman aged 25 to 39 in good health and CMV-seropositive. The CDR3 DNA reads TGCGCCAGCAGCTTCCCCGTCCCGGGGACTAGCGGGAGGGTTGACAATGAGCAGTTCTTC. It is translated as CASSFPVPGTSGRVDNEQFF.